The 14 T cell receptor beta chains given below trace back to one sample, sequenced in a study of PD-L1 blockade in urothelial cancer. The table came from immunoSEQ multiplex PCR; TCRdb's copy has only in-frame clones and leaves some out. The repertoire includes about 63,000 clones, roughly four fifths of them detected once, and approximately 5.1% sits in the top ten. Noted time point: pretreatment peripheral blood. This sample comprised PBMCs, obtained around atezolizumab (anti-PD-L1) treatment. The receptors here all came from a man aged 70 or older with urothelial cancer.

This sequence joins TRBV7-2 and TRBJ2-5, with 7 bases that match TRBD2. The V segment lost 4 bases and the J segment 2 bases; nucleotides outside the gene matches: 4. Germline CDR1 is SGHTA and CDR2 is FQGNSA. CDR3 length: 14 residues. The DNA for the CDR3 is TGTGCCAGCAGCTCTACTAGCGTACAAGAGACCCAGTACTTC. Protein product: CASSSTSVQETQYF.

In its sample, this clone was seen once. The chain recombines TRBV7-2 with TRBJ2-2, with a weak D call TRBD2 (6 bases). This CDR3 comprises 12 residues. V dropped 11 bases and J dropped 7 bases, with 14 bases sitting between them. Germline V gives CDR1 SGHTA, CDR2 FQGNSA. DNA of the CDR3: TGTGCCTTCGGCAGGGAGGTCGGGGAGCTGTTTTTT. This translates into CAFGREVGELFF.

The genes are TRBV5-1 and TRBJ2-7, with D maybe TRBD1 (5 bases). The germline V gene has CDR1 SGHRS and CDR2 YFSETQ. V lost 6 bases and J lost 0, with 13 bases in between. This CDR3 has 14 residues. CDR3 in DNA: TGCGCCAGCAAACAGGCATACGACTCCTACGAGCAGTACTTC. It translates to CASKQAYDSYEQYF.

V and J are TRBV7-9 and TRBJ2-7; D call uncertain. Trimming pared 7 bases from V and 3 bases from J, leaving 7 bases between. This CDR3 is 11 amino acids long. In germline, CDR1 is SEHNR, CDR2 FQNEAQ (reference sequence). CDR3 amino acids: CASTSLYEQYF. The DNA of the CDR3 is TGTGCCAGCACCTCCCTCTACGAGCAGTACTTC.

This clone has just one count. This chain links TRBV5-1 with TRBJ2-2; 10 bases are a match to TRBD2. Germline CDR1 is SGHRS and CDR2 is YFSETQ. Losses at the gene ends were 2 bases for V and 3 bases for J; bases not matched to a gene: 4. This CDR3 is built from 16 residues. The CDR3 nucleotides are TGCGCCAGCAGCTTCCTAGCGGGAGTTGACACCGGGGAGCTGTTTTTT. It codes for CASSFLAGVDTGELFF.

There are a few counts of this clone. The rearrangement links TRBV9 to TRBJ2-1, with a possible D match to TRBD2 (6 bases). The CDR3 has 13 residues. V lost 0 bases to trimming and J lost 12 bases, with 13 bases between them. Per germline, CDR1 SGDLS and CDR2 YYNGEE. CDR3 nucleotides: TGTGCCAGCAGCGTAGAGGGCGGGATCGGGCAGTTCTTC. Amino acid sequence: CASSVEGGIGQFF.

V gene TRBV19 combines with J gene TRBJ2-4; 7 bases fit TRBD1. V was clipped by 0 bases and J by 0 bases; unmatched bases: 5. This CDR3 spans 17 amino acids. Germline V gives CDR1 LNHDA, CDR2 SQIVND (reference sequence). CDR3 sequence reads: CASSIDGTEIAKNIQYF. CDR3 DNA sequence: TGTGCCAGTAGTATAGATGGGACAGAGATAGCCAAAAACATTCAGTACTTC.

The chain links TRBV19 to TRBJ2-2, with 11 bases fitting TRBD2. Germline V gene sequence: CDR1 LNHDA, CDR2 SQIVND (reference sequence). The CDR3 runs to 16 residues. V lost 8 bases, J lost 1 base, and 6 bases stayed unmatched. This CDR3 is CASSLAGGLNTGELFF. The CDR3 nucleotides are TGTGCCAGTTCTCTAGCGGGGGGATTGAACACCGGGGAGCTGTTTTTT.

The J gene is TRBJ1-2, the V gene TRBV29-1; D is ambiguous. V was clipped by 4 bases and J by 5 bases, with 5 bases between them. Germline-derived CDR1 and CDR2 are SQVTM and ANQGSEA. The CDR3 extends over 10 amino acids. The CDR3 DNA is TGCAGCGTTGGGGCGTATGGCTACACCTTC. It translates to CSVGAYGYTF.

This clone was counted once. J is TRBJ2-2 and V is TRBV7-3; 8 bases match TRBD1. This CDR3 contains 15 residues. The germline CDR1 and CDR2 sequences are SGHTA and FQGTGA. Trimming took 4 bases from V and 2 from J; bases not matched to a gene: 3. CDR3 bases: TGTGCCAGCAGCTCAGGGGGCCTCAACACCGGGGAGCTGTTTTTT. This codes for CASSSGGLNTGELFF. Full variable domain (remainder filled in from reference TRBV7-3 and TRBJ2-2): GAGVSQTPSNKVTEKGKYVELRCDPISGHTALYWYRQSLGQGPEFLIYFQGTGAADDSGLPNDRFFAVRPEGSVSTLKIQRTERGDSAVYLCASSSGGLNTGELFFGEGSRLTVL.

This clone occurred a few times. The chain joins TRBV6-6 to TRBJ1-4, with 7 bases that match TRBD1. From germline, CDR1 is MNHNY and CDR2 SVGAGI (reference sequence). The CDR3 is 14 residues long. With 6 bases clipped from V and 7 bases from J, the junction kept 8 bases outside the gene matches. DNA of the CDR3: TGTGCCAGCAGGACAACAGGGGCAGGTGAAAAACTGTTTTTT. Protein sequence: CASRTTGAGEKLFF.

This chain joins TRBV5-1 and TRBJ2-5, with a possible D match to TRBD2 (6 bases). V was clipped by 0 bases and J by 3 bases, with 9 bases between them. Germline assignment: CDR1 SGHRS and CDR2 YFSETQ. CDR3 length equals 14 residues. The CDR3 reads CASSLAGGKETQYF. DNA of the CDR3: TGCGCCAGCAGCTTGGCCGGAGGGAAAGAGACCCAGTACTTC.

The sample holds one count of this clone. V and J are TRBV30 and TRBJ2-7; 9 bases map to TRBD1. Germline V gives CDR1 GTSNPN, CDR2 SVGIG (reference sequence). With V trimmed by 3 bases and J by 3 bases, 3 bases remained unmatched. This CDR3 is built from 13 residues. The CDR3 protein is CAWSWDRVYEQYF. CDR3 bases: TGTGCCTGGAGCTGGGACAGGGTCTACGAGCAGTACTTC.

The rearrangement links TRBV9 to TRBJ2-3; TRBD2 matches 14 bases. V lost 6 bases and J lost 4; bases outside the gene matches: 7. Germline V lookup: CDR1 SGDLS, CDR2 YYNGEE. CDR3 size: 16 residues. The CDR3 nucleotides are TGTGCCAGCAACAGACTAGCGGGAGGGCCCCCAGATACGCAGTATTTT. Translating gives CASNRLAGGPPDTQYF.